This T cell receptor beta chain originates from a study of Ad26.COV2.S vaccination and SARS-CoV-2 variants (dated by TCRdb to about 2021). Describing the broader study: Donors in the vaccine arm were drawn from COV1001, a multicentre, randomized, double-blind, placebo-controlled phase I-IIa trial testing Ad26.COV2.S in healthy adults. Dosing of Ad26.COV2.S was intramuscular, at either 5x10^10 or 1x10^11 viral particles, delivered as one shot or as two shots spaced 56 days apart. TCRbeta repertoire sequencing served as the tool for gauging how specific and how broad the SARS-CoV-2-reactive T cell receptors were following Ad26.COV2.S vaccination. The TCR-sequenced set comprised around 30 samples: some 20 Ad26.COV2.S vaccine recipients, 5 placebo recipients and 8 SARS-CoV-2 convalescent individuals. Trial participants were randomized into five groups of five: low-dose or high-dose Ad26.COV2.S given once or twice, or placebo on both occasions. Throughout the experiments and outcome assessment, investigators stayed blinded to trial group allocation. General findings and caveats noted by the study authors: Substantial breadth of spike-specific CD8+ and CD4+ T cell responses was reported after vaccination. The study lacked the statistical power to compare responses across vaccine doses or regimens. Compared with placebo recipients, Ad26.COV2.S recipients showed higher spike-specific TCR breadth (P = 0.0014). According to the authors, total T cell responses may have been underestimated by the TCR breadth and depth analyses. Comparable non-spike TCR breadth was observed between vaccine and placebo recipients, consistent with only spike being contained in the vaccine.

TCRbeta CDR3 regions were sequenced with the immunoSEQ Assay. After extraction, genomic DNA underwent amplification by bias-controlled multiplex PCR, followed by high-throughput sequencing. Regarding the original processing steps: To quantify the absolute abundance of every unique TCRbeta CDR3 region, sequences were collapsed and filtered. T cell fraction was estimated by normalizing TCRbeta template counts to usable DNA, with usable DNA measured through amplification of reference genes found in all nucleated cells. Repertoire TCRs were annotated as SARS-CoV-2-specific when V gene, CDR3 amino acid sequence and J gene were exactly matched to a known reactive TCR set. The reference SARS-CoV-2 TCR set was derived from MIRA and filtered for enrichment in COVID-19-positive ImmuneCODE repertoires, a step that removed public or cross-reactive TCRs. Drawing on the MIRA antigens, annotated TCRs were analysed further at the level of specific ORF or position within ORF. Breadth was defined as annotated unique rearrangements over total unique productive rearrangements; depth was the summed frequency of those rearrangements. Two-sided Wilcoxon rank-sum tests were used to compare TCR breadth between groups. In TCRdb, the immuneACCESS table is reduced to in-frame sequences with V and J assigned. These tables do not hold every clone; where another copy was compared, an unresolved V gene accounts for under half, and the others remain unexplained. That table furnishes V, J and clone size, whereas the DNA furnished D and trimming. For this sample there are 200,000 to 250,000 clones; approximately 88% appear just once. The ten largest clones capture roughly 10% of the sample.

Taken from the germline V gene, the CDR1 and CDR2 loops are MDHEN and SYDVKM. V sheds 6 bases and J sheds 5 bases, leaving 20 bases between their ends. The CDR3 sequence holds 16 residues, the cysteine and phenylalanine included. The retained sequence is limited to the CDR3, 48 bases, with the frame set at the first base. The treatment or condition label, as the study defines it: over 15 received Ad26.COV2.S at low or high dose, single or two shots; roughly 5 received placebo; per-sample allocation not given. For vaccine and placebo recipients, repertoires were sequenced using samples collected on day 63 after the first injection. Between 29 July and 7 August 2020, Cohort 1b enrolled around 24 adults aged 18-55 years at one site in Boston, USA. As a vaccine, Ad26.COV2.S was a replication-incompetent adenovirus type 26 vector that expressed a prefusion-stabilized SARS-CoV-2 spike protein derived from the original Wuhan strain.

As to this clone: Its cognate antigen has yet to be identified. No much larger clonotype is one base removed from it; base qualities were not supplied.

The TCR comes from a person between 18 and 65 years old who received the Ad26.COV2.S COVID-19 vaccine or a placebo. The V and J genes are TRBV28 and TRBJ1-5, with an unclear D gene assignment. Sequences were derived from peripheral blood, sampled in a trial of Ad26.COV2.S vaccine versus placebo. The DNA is TGTGCCAGCAGCTCTTCCCATCCAGGCGGATATCAGCCCCAGCATTTT. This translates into CASSSSHPGGYQPQHF.